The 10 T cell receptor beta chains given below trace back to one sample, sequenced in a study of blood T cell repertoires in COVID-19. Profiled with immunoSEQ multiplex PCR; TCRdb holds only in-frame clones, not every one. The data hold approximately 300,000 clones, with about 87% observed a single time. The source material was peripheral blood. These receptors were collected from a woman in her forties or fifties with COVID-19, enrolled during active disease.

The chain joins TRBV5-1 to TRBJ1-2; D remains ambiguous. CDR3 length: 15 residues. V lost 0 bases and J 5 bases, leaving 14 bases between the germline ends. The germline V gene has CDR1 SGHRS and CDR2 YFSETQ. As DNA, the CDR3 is TGCGCCAGCAGCTTGGCGAGTCCAGGCGTTTATGGCTACACCTTC. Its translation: CASSLASPGVYGYTF.

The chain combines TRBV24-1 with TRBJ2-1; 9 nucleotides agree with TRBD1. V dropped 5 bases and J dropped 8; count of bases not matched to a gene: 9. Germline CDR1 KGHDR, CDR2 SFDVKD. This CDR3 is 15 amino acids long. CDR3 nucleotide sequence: TGTGCCACCAGTGGGGGGACAGGGAGGGACGATGAGCAGTTCTTC. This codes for CATSGGTGRDDEQFF.

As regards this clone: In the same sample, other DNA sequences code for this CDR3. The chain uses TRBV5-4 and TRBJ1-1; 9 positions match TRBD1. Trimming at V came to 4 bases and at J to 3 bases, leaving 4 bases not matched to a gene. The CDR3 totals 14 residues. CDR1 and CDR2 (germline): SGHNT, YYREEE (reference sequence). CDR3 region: CASSPGTGYTEAFF. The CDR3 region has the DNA TGTGCCAGCAGCCCAGGGACAGGGTACACTGAAGCTTTCTTT.

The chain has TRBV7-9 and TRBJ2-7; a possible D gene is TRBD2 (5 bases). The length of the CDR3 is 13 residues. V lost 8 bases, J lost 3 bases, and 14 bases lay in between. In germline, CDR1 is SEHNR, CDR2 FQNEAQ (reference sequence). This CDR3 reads CASCRAELYEQYF. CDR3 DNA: TGTGCCAGCTGTCGAGCGGAGCTCTACGAGCAGTACTTC.

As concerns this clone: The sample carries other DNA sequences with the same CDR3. This CDR3 reads CASSLAGQGETQYF. Written as DNA, the CDR3 is TGCGCCAGCAGCTTGGCCGGACAGGGAGAGACCCAGTACTTC. The chain employs TRBV5-1 and TRBJ2-5, with 8 bases lining up with TRBD1. The CDR3 loop spans 14 amino acids. From germline, CDR1 is SGHRS and CDR2 YFSETQ. J was trimmed by 4 bases and V by 0 bases; bases with no gene match: 2.

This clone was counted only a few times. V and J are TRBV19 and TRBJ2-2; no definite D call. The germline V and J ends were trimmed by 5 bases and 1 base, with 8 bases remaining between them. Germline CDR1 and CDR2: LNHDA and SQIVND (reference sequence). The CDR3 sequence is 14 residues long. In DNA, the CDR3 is TGTGCCAGTAGTCTCCTCGGGAACACCGGGGAGCTGTTTTTT. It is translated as CASSLLGNTGELFF.

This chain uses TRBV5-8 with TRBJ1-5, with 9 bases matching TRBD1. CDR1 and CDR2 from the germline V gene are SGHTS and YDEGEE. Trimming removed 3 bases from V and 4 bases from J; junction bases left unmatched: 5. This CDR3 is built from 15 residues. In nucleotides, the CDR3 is TGTGCCAGCAGCTCGAGACAGGGGGATAATCAGCCCCAGCATTTT. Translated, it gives CASSSRQGDNQPQHF.

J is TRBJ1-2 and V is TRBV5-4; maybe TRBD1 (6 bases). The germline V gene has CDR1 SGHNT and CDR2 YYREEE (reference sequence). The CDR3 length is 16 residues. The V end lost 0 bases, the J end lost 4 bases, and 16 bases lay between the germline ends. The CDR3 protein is CASSLGVGAVGYGYTF. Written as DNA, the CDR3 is TGTGCCAGCAGCTTGGGAGTGGGGGCGGTAGGCTATGGCTACACCTTC. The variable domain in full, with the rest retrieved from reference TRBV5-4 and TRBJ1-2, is ETGVTQSPTHLIKTRGQQVTLRCSSQSGHNTVSWYQQALGQGPQFIFQYYREEENGRGNFPPRFSGLQFPNYSSELNVNALELDDSALYLCASSLGVGAVGYGYTFGSGTRLTVV.

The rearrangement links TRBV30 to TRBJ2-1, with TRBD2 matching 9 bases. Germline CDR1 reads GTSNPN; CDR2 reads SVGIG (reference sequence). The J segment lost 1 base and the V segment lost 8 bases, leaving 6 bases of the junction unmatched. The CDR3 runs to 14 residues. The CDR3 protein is CAGMTSGSYNEQFF. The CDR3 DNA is TGTGCCGGGATGACTAGCGGTTCCTACAATGAGCAGTTCTTC.

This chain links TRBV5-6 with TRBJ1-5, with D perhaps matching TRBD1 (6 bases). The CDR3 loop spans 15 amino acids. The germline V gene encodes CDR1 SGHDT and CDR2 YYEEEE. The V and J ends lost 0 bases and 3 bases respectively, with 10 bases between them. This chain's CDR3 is CASSLGGHLNQPQHF. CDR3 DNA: TGTGCCAGCAGCTTGGGGGGACATCTCAATCAGCCCCAGCATTTT. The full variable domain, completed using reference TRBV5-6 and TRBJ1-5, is DAGVTQSPTHLIKTRGQQVTLRCSPKSGHDTVSWYQQALGQGPQFIFQYYEEEERQRGNFPDRFSGHQFPNYSSELNVNALLLGDSALYLCASSLGGHLNQPQHFGDGTRLSIL.